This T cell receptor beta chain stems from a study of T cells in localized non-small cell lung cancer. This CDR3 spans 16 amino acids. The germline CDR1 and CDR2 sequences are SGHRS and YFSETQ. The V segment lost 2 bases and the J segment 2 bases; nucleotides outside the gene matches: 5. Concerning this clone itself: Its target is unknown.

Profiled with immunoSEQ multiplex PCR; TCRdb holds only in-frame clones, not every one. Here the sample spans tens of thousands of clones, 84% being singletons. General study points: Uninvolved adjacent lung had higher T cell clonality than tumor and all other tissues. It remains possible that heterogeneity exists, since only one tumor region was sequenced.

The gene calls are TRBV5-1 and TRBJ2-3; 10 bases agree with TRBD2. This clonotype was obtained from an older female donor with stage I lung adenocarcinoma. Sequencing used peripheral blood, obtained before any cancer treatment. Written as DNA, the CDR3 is TGCGCCAGCAGCTTCCAGACTAGCGGGTTCACAGATACGCAGTATTTT. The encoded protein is CASSFQTSGFTDTQYF.